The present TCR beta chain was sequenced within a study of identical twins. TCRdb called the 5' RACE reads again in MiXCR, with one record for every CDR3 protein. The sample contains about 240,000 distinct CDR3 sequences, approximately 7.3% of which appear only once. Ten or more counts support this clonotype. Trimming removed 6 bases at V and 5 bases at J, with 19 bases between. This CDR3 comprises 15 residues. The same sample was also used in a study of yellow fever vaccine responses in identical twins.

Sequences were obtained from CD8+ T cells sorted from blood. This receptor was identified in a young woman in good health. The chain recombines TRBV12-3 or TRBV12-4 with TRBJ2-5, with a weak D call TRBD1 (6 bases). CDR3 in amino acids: CASRLHGGAGETQYF. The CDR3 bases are TGTGCCAGCAGACTACATGGGGGCGCCGGGGAGACCCAGTACTTC.